This entry lists 30 T cell receptor beta chains sequenced from one sample in a study of blood T cell repertoires in COVID-19. Data came from immunoSEQ multiplex PCR; TCRdb stores just in-frame clones and leaves some out. The sample has tens of thousands of clones, approximately 88% seen once. The sequenced material came from peripheral blood. The source is a human donor in a cohort sampled during active COVID-19.

J is TRBJ2-1 and V is TRBV7-8; D gene uncertain. The CDR3 covers 13 residues. The germline V and J ends were trimmed by 2 bases and 6 bases, with 8 bases remaining between them. Per germline, CDR1 SGHVS and CDR2 FQNEAQ. This chain's CDR3 is CASSLQEGNEQFF. The CDR3 nucleotides read TGTGCCAGCAGCTTACAGGAAGGCAATGAGCAGTTCTTC.

The V gene is TRBV30, the J gene TRBJ1-6, with 9 bases that match TRBD1. J lost 10 bases, V lost 1 base, and 8 bases had no gene match. The CDR3 has 15 residues. Germline V CDR1 and CDR2: GTSNPN, SVGIG (reference sequence). The CDR3 DNA reads as TGTGCCTGGAGTGCCCCGGGACAGGGTGACTCACCCCTCCACTTT. This sequence encodes CAWSAPGQGDSPLHF.

V and J are TRBV19 and TRBJ1-5; TRBD1 matches at 10 bases. Germline values: CDR1 LNHDA, CDR2 SQIVND (reference sequence). V lost 9 bases and J lost 1; bases outside the gene matches: 9. The CDR3 contains 16 residues. The CDR3 is CASRDRGFTSNQPQHF. CDR3 sequence (DNA): TGTGCCAGCCGGGACAGGGGATTTACGAGCAATCAGCCCCAGCATTTT.

This chain uses TRBV11-2 with TRBJ1-3; no reliable D call. Trimming cost V 5 bases and J 9 bases, with 17 bases left between them. Looked up from germline, CDR1 is SGHAT and CDR2 is FQNNGV. The CDR3 is made up of 14 amino acids. The CDR3 sequence: CASSRGGYVSTIYF. CDR3 nucleotide sequence: TGTGCCAGCAGCCGAGGAGGGTACGTCTCCACCATATATTTT.

V and J are TRBV4-1 and TRBJ1-2; TRBD1 might be the D (5 bases). Germline assignment: CDR1 MGHRA and CDR2 YSYEKL. With 0 bases removed from V and 13 bases from J, the gap between germline ends came to 15 bases. This CDR3 is 13 amino acids long. CDR3 loop: CASSQDGLGARTF. CDR3 sequence (DNA): TGCGCCAGCAGCCAAGATGGCCTTGGGGCCCGCACCTTC.

This chain connects TRBV19 to TRBJ1-1, with 8 bases lining up with TRBD1. V dropped 8 bases and J dropped 4; count of bases not matched to a gene: 6. This CDR3 region has 13 residues. Germline values: CDR1 LNHDA, CDR2 SQIVND (reference sequence). Here the CDR3 DNA reads TGTGCCAGTTCGAGTCAGGGGGCCACTGAAGCTTTCTTT. Protein product: CASSSQGATEAFF.

This chain joins TRBV7-3 and TRBJ2-6; tentative D call: TRBD1 (6 bases). CDR1 and CDR2 from the germline V gene are SGHTA and FQGTGA. Trimming shortened V by 5 bases and J by 0 bases, and 14 bases separated the two germline ends. The CDR3 consists of 17 residues. CDR3 region: CASSSMTGDSGANVLTF. The CDR3 DNA sequence: TGTGCCAGCAGCAGCATGACAGGAGACTCTGGGGCCAACGTCCTGACTTTC.

The chain joins TRBV15 to TRBJ2-1; D perhaps matches TRBD2 (5 bases). Trimming pared 2 bases from V and 8 bases from J, leaving 13 bases between. This CDR3 is built from 14 residues. Germline CDR1 and CDR2: LNHNV and YYDKDF (reference sequence). This chain's CDR3 is CATSRSGWSDEQFF. CDR3 coding DNA: TGTGCCACCAGCAGATCGGGATGGAGCGATGAGCAGTTCTTC.

The genes are TRBV7-9 and TRBJ1-1; D is perhaps TRBD1 (6 bases). CDR3 length: 17 amino acids. The germline V gene encodes CDR1 SEHNR and CDR2 FQNEAQ (reference sequence). Trimming left V 6 bases short and J 0 bases short, with 20 bases between. This CDR3 reads CASRSGTNKIMNTEAFF. The CDR3 DNA is TGTGCCAGCAGAAGCGGGACAAATAAAATCATGAACACTGAAGCTTTCTTT.

The V and J genes are TRBV10-3 and TRBJ1-3; 7 bases map to TRBD1. Per germline, CDR1 ENHRY and CDR2 SYGVKD. CDR3 length equals 14 residues. Trimming took 8 bases from V and 0 from J; bases not matched to a gene: 4. The CDR3 sequence: CAISGQVSGNTIYF. The CDR3 DNA sequence: TGTGCCATCTCAGGACAGGTCTCTGGAAACACCATATATTTT.

The chain uses TRBV20-1 and TRBJ2-7, with 7 bases matching TRBD2. Germline V gene data show CDR1 as DFQATT and CDR2 as SNEGSKA (reference sequence). The V and J ends lost 3 bases and 2 bases, in that order; junction bases with no gene match: 7. CDR3 length equals 14 residues. The CDR3 DNA reads as TGCAGTGCTAGTAGGCTAGCGGTCGCCTACGAGCAGTACTTC. Its translation: CSASRLAVAYEQYF.

The chain recombines TRBV3-1 (or the pseudogene TRBV3-2) with TRBJ1-1; TRBD1 agrees at 7 bases. The ends lost 0 bases at V and 6 bases at J; junction bases unmatched: 10. The germline V gene has CDR1 LGHDT and CDR2 YNNKEL (reference sequence). CDR3 length equals 16 residues. The CDR3 coding sequence is TGTGCCAGCAGCCAAGAGGGTGGCAGGGGGGAGGCTGAAGCTTTCTTT. Protein product: CASSQEGGRGEAEAFF.

The chain employs TRBV7-2 and TRBJ1-6; 7 bases agree with TRBD1. Germline V lookup: CDR1 SGHTA, CDR2 FQGNSA. The CDR3 consists of 16 residues. With V trimmed by 5 bases and J by 0 bases, 4 bases remained unmatched. CDR3 in DNA: TGTGCCAGCAGCACCCCAGGGGGCTCCTATAATTCACCCCTCCACTTT. This gives the protein CASSTPGGSYNSPLHF.

CDR3 DNA sequence: TGTGCCAGCAGCTTAGCGGGCGAGGACAGGGTCCGATCACCCCTCCACTTT. This encodes CASSLAGEDRVRSPLHF. The V and J genes are TRBV7-9 and TRBJ1-6; 8 bases are a match to TRBD1. Germline CDR1 reads SEHNR; CDR2 reads FQNEAQ (reference sequence). CDR3 size: 17 residues. Trimming at V came to 0 bases and at J to 10 bases, leaving 11 bases not matched to a gene.

This chain links TRBV7-2 with TRBJ1-6; possibly TRBD1 for D (5 bases). There are 15 residues in the CDR3. V was pared by 1 base and J by 11 bases, with 15 bases between. CDR1 is SGHTA and CDR2 is FQGNSA in the germline V gene. The CDR3 nucleotides are TGTGCCAGCAGCTTAGGTGGTCAGGGAATGACACCCCTCCACTTT. Encoded protein: CASSLGGQGMTPLHF.

The genes are TRBV27 and TRBJ2-5, with 11 positions matching TRBD1. The CDR3 spans 16 residues. Germline V gene lookup returns CDR1 MNHEY and CDR2 SMNVEV (reference sequence). The V segment lost 6 bases and the J segment 6 bases; nucleotides outside the gene matches: 12. This CDR3 is CASRPGAGQGGKTQYF. The CDR3 DNA sequence: TGTGCCAGCAGGCCAGGGGCGGGACAGGGGGGAAAGACCCAGTACTTC.

The CDR3 DNA follows: TGTGCCATCAGCGCACAGGAGCAGCCCCAGCATTTT. Its translation: CAISAQEQPQHF. The genes are TRBV10-3 and TRBJ1-5, with D possibly being TRBD1 (5 bases). The CDR3 length is 12 residues. The germline CDR1 and CDR2 sequences are ENHRY and SYGVKD. V was shortened by 6 bases and J by 7 bases, with 10 bases between the two germline ends.

CDR3 sequence (DNA): TGTGCCAGCAGCCGACTTTCTACAGGGGGCGAGCAGTACTTC. This encodes CASSRLSTGGEQYF. This chain connects TRBV3-1 (or the pseudogene TRBV3-2) to TRBJ2-7, with TRBD1 matching over 8 bases. Germline V gene lookup returns CDR1 LGHDT and CDR2 YNNKEL (reference sequence). The CDR3 totals 14 residues. V was pared by 4 bases and J by 6 bases, with 8 bases of the junction left unmatched.

The rearrangement uses TRBV5-1 and TRBJ1-6, with 8 nucleotides matching TRBD1. This CDR3 region has 15 residues. Germline values: CDR1 SGHRS, CDR2 YFSETQ. The ends lost 0 bases at V and 10 bases at J; junction bases unmatched: 6. The CDR3 spells CASSLDWTGSSPLHF. The CDR3 DNA reads TGCGCCAGCAGCTTGGATTGGACAGGGAGCTCACCCCTCCACTTT.

The genes are TRBV2 and TRBJ1-4, with 9 nucleotides matching TRBD1. The CDR3 covers 15 residues. V dropped 4 bases and J dropped 0; count of bases not matched to a gene: 0. Germline V gene lookup returns CDR1 SNHLY and CDR2 FYNNEI. The CDR3 here is CASSGQGATNEKLFF. CDR3 bases: TGTGCCAGCAGTGGACAGGGGGCAACTAATGAAAAACTGTTTTTT.

This clone was counted between two and nine times. DNA for the CDR3: TGTGCCAGCAGCTCGGGTACTGGCACAGATACGCAGTATTTT. Translating gives CASSSGTGTDTQYF. The V gene is TRBV4-2, the J gene TRBJ2-3; D is uncertain. The CDR3 is 14 amino acids. Per the germline V gene, CDR1 is LGHNA and CDR2 is YNFKEQ. Trimming took 5 bases from V and 1 from J, leaving 10 bases between them.

The chain carries TRBV5-1 and TRBJ1-1, with 7 positions matching TRBD1. The CDR3 is made up of 17 amino acids. Germline values: CDR1 SGHRS, CDR2 YFSETQ. V lost 4 bases to trimming and J lost 0 bases; unmatched junction nucleotides: 12. The CDR3 is CASSLGTASTLNTEAFF. The CDR3 bases are TGCGCCAGCAGCCTCGGGACAGCTAGCACTTTGAACACTGAAGCTTTCTTT.

The rearrangement uses TRBV30 and TRBJ1-1; TRBD1 agrees at 7 bases. CDR3 length: 17 residues. Germline CDR1 GTSNPN, CDR2 SVGIG (reference sequence). J gave up 2 bases and V 8 bases, and 20 bases lay outside the gene matches. Written as DNA, the CDR3 is TGTGCCCGAGGAAAGACAGGGATAGAGCTGCGAAACACTGAAGCTTTCTTT. Translation gives CARGKTGIELRNTEAFF.

This chain connects TRBV3-1 (or the pseudogene TRBV3-2) to TRBJ2-3, with 9 bases fitting TRBD2. Unmatched junction bases numbered 7, after V lost 2 bases and J lost 1 base. The CDR3 is 17 amino acids. Germline V CDR1 and CDR2: LGHDT, YNNKEL (reference sequence). The DNA of the CDR3 is TGTGCCAGCAGCCAATGGTCTGCGGGAGGGGGCACAGATACGCAGTATTTT. It translates to CASSQWSAGGGTDTQYF.

On this clone: Germline is not matched at one junction end, which may reflect a read error. V usage is TRBV13 and J usage is TRBJ2-7, with 8 bases matching TRBD1. The CDR3 has 14 residues. From germline, CDR1 is PRHDT and CDR2 FYEKMQ (reference sequence). CDR3: CASSPQGAPSDSHF. CDR3 nucleotides: TGTGCCAGCAGCCCTCAGGGGGCCCCCTCGGATAGTCACTTC.

The chain has TRBV5-1 and TRBJ2-3, with TRBD1 matching over 9 bases. This CDR3 has 16 amino acids. The V segment lost 4 bases and the J segment 2 bases; nucleotides outside the gene matches: 8. The germline V gene has CDR1 SGHRS and CDR2 YFSETQ. DNA of the CDR3: TGCGCCAGCAGCCGATCCGGGACAGGGACCACAGATACGCAGTATTTT. Translating gives CASSRSGTGTTDTQYF.

This sequence joins TRBV19 and TRBJ1-2; 7 nucleotides line up with TRBD1. From germline, CDR1 is LNHDA and CDR2 SQIVND (reference sequence). This CDR3 region has 13 residues. V was pared by 4 bases and J by 7 bases, with 6 bases of the junction left unmatched. The CDR3 sequence: CASSRQGVGGYTF. CDR3 sequence (DNA): TGTGCCAGTAGTAGGCAGGGGGTTGGTGGCTACACCTTC.

The CDR3: CASSLALSTYRQGAIIAGANVLTF. The CDR3 DNA reads TGCGCCAGCAGCTTGGCCTTGTCCACCTATCGACAGGGGGCGATAATCGCTGGGGCCAACGTCCTGACTTTC. J is TRBJ2-6 and V is TRBV5-1, with 10 nucleotides matching TRBD1. This CDR3 spans 24 amino acids. V dropped 0 bases and J dropped 2; count of bases not matched to a gene: 23. Germline CDR1 SGHRS, CDR2 YFSETQ.

This clone appeared once. The gene calls are TRBV3-1 (or the pseudogene TRBV3-2) and TRBJ1-4; 7 bases align to TRBD1. The CDR3 covers 17 residues. Per the germline V gene, CDR1 is LGHDT and CDR2 is YNNKEL (reference sequence). Trimming removed 4 bases from V and 5 bases from J; junction bases left unmatched: 13. CDR3 loop: CASSPGTANPHNEKLFF. The CDR3 nucleotides read TGTGCCAGCAGCCCTGGGACAGCCAATCCGCACAATGAAAAACTGTTTTTT.

The chain recombines TRBV4-1 with TRBJ1-6, with TRBD1 as a possible D gene (5 bases). V lost 3 bases and J lost 10, with 19 bases in between. Germline values: CDR1 MGHRA, CDR2 YSYEKL. CDR3 size: 16 residues. DNA for the CDR3: TGCGCCAGCAGCCAGGGAGGGGTACAGGTCTTCTCACCCCTCCACTTT. Its protein product is CASSQGGVQVFSPLHF.